What follows describes a single T cell receptor beta chain. This sample stems from a study of CD8+CD57+ T cells in acquired aplastic anemia. Study overall: The average for DNA from sorted CD4+ and CD8+ cells was 3.2 ug.

Patients sequenced had flow cytometry evidence of CD8+CD57+ cell expansion. Among the patients, none had received any therapy at the time of blood sampling. The ends lost 9 bases at V and 6 bases at J; junction bases unmatched: 10. CDR1 MNHEY and CDR2 SMNVEV come from the germline V gene (reference sequence). CDR3 length: 15 amino acids. Using genomic DNA as the template, TCR beta VDJ and CDR3 profiling was carried out. TCRdb reprocessed the reads with MiXCR, giving one entry per CDR3 protein. Here the sample spans 200,000 to 250,000 distinct CDR3 sequences, less than 75% being singletons. The specimen was sorted CD4+, CD8+, or CD8+CD57+ T cells (not recorded which) from PBMCs. J is TRBJ2-1 and V is TRBV27; 11 positions match TRBD1. The TCR comes from a human donor with aplastic anemia. The CDR3 protein is CASSTSGTGGNEQFF. The CDR3 DNA sequence: TGTGCCAGTTCTACATCCGGGACAGGGGGCAATGAGCAGTTCTTC.